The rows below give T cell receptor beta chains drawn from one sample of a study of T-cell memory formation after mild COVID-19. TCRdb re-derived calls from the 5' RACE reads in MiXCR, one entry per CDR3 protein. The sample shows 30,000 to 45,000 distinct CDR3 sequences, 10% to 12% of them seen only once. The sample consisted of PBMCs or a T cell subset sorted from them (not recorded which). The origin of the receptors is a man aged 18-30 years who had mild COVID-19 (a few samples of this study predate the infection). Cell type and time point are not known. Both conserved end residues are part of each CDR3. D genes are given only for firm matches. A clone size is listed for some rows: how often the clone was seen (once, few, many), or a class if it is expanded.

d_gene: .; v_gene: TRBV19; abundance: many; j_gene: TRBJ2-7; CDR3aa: CASSINDPGGAQYF; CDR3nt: TGTGCCAGTAGTATAAACGACCCCGGGGGCGCGCAGTACTTC
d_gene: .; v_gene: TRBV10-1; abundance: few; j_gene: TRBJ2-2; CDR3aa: CASSESIANTGELFF; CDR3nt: TGCGCCAGCAGTGAGTCAATCGCGAACACCGGGGAGCTGTTTTTT
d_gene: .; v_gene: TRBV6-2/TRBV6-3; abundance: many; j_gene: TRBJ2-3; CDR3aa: CASSDFLATDTQYF; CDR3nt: TGTGCCAGCAGTGATTTTTTAGCGACAGATACGCAGTATTTT
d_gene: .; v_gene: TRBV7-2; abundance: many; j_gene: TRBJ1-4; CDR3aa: CASSPRGGAGKLFF; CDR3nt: TGTGCCAGCAGCCCTCGGGGGGGGGCCGGAAAACTGTTTTTT
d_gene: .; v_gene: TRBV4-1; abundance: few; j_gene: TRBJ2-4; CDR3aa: CASSQDALFGKNIQYF; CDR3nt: TGCGCCAGCAGCCAAGACGCCCTTTTCGGCAAAAACATTCAGTACTTC
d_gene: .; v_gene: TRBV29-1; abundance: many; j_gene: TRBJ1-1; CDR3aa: CSVVSPGMNTEAFF; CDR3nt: TGCAGCGTTGTGTCTCCGGGGATGAACACTGAAGCTTTCTTT
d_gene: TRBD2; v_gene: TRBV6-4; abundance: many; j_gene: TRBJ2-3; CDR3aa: CASSERAGGPTDTQYF; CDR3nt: TGTGCCAGCAGTGAAAGAGCGGGGGGCCCCACAGATACGCAGTATTTT
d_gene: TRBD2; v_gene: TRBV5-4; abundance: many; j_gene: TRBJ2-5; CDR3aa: CASSSLTSGEETQYF; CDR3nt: TGTGCCAGCAGCTCCTTAACTAGCGGGGAAGAGACCCAGTACTTC
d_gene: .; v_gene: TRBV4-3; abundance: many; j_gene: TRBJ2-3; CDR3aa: CASSQDVLADTQYF; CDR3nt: TGCGCCAGCAGCCAAGATGTCCTAGCAGATACGCAGTATTTT
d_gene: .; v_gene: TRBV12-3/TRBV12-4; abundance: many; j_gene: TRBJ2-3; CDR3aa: CASSSGHTDTQYF; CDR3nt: TGTGCCAGCAGTTCGGGCCACACAGATACGCAGTATTTT
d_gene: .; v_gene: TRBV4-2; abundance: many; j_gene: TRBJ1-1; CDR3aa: CASSQAWLTEAFF; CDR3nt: TGTGCCAGCAGCCAAGCATGGTTGACTGAAGCTTTCTTT
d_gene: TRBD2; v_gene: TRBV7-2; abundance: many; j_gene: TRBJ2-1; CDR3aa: CASRVLAGLGDEQFF; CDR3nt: TGTGCCAGCAGAGTACTAGCGGGGTTAGGGGATGAGCAGTTCTTC
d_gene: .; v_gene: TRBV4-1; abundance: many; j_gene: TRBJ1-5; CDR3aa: CASSQAGWPVKDQPQHF; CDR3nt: TGCGCCAGCAGCCAAGCGGGTTGGCCAGTAAAAGATCAGCCCCAGCATTTT
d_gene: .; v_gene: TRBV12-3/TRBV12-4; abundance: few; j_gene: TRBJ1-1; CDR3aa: CASSSQEGMNTEAFF; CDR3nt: TGTGCCAGCAGTAGTCAGGAGGGCATGAACACTGAAGCTTTCTTT
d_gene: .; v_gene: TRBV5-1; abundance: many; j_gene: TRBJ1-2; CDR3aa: CASSLGETVGGYTF; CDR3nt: TGCGCCAGCAGCTTGGGGGAGACAGTGGGCGGCTACACCTTC
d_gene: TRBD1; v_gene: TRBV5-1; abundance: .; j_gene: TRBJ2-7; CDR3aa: CASSLGVRGNSRSYEQYF; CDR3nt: TGCGCCAGCAGCTTGGGGGTCAGGGGGAACTCAAGAAGCTACGAGCAGTACTTC
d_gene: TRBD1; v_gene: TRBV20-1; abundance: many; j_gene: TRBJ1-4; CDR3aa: CSATGVDEKLFF; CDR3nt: TGCAGTGCCACAGGGGTCGATGAAAAACTGTTTTTT
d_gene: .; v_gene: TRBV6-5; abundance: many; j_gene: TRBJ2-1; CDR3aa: CASSSSRTADSYNEQFF; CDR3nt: TGTGCCAGCAGTTCATCCCGCACAGCGGACTCCTACAATGAGCAGTTCTTC
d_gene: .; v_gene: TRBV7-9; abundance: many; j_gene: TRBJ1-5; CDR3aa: CASSTAGGNQPQHF; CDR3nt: TGTGCCAGCAGCACCGCGGGCGGCAATCAGCCCCAGCATTTT
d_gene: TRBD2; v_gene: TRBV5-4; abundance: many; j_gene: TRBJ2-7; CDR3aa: CASSAAGGLSYEQYF; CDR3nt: TGTGCCAGCAGCGCAGCGGGGGGTCTCTCCTACGAGCAGTACTTC
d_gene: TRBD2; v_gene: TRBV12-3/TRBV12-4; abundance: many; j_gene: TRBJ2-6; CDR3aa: CASSRGTTGANVLTF; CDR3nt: TGTGCCAGCAGTCGGGGGACTACTGGGGCCAACGTCCTGACTTTC
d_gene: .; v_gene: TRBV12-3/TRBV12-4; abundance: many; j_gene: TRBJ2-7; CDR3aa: CASSPPPGYEQYF; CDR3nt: TGTGCCAGCAGTCCCCCTCCGGGATACGAGCAGTACTTC
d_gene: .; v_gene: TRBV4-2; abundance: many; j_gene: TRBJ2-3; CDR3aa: CASSQEQVYTQYF; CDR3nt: TGTGCCAGCAGCCAAGAACAGGTCTATACGCAGTATTTT
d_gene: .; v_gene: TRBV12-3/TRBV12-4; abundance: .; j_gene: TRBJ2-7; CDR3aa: CASSFSRGRDEQYF; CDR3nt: TGTGCCAGCAGTTTCTCGCGGGGTCGCGACGAGCAGTACTTC
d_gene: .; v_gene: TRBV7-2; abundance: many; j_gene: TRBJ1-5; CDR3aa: CASSLKYYSNQPQHF; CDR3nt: TGTGCCAGCAGCTTAAAGTATTATAGCAATCAGCCCCAGCATTTT
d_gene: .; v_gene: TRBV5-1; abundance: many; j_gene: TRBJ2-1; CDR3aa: CASSLVRGNEQFF; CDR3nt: TGCGCCAGCAGCTTGGTCCGGGGTAACGAGCAGTTCTTC
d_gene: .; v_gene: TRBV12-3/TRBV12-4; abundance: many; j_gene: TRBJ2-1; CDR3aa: CASSLWPSEQFF; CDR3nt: TGTGCCAGCAGTTTGTGGCCTTCGGAGCAGTTCTTC
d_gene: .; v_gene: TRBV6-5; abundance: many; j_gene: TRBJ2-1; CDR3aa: CASRSEWNEQFF; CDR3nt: TGTGCCAGCAGGTCAGAGTGGAATGAGCAGTTCTTC
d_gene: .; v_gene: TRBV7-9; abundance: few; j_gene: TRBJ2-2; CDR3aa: CASSPSSLAGGELFF; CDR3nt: TGTGCCAGCAGCCCTAGCTCCCTAGCCGGCGGGGAGCTGTTTTTT
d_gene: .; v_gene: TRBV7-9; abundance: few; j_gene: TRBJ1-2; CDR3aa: CASSLATGNDYGYTF; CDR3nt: TGTGCCAGCAGCTTAGCAACAGGGAACGACTATGGCTACACCTTC
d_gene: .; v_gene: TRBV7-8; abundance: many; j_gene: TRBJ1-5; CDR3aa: CASSQQGPQHF; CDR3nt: TGTGCCAGCAGCCAACAGGGACCCCAGCATTTT
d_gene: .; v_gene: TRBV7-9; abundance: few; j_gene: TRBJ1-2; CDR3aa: CASSLEQGPNYGYTF; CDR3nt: TGTGCCAGCAGCTTAGAACAGGGTCCTAACTATGGCTACACCTTC